What follows are 22 T cell receptor beta chains derived from one specimen sequenced in a study of graft-versus-host responses after intestinal transplantation. Clones were sequenced by immunoSEQ multiplex PCR, and TCRdb holds only the in-frame ones, with some missing. The table has about 97,000 clones, around 92% seen once. These TCRs are of unknown antigen specificity. This material consisted of unstimulated CD8+ T cells sorted from spleen or lymph node cells, taken before transplant. The receptors shown here come from a human donor who was the organ donor for an intestinal transplant.

Written as DNA, the CDR3 is TGTGCCAGCAGCTTAGGTGGGCGGGTAAGAAATACGCAGTATTTT. Its protein is CASSLGGRVRNTQYF. The chain recombines TRBV7-9 with TRBJ2-3, with D possibly being TRBD2 (5 bases). This CDR3 region has 15 residues. Looked up from germline, CDR1 is SEHNR and CDR2 is FQNEAQ (reference sequence). Deletions cut 1 base from V and 7 bases from J, with 15 bases between.

This clone was seen once. The chain couples TRBV7-6 to TRBJ2-5, with a weak D call TRBD2 (5 bases). There are 14 residues in the CDR3. V lost 2 bases to trimming and J lost 1 base, with 8 bases between them. Looked up from germline, CDR1 is SGHVS and CDR2 is FNYEAQ. The CDR3 DNA reads TGTGCCAGCAGCTTACGCGGGCCCCAAGAGACCCAGTACTTC. Translation: CASSLRGPQETQYF.

The chain joins TRBV30 to TRBJ2-7; possible D gene TRBD1, 6 bases. The CDR3 runs to 14 residues. The germline V and J ends were trimmed by 2 bases and 6 bases, with 17 bases remaining between them. The germline V gene has CDR1 GTSNPN and CDR2 SVGIG (reference sequence). CDR3 in DNA: TGTGCCTGGAGTCTAGCTGCCCAGGGGTTCGAGCAGTACTTC. This codes for CAWSLAAQGFEQYF.

Concerning this clone itself: Other DNA sequences in this specimen translate into the identical CDR3. CDR3 residues: CASSYSVGGETQYF. The CDR3, as DNA: TGTGCCAGCAGTTACTCCGTCGGGGGGGAGACCCAGTACTTC. This chain uses TRBV6-5 with TRBJ2-5; 7 bases are a match to TRBD2. Germline-derived CDR1 and CDR2 are MNHEY and SVGAGI. V was pared by 0 bases and J by 5 bases, with 3 bases of the junction left unmatched. The CDR3 extends over 14 amino acids.

The genes are TRBV5-4 and TRBJ1-6; no clear D. Trimming shortened V by 0 bases and J by 9 bases, and 7 bases separated the two germline ends. The CDR3 is made up of 13 amino acids. CDR1 and CDR2 (germline): SGHNT, YYREEE (reference sequence). The DNA of the CDR3 is TGTGCCAGCAGCTTGGATGGAGGTTCACCCCTCCACTTT. Translated, it gives CASSLDGGSPLHF.

The chain has TRBV5-4 and TRBJ1-4, with D unclear. Germline lookup yields CDR1 SGHNT and CDR2 YYREEE (reference sequence). CDR3 length equals 13 residues. With 3 bases removed from V and 2 bases from J, the gap between germline ends came to 5 bases. The CDR3 region has the DNA TGTGCCAGCAGCTCGGGTACTAATGAAAAACTGTTTTTT. It codes for CASSSGTNEKLFF.

The genes are TRBV7-2 and TRBJ2-7; tentatively, D is TRBD2 (6 bases). Looked up from germline, CDR1 is SGHTA and CDR2 is FQGNSA. CDR3 length: 15 residues. The V and J ends lost 2 bases and 3 bases respectively, with 14 bases between them. This chain's CDR3 is CASSLIEGGLYEQYF. The CDR3 DNA sequence: TGTGCCAGCAGCTTAATCGAGGGAGGACTCTACGAGCAGTACTTC.

V usage is TRBV18 and J usage is TRBJ2-2; D perhaps matches TRBD2 (6 bases). The ends were cut back, 1 base at V and 2 bases at J, with 11 bases in the middle. Germline CDR1 and CDR2: KGHSH and LQKENI. The length of the CDR3 is 16 residues. CDR3 nucleotides: TGTGCCAGCTCACCACGATGGAGGGCAAACACCGGGGAGCTGTTTTTT. This gives the protein CASSPRWRANTGELFF.

The sample holds one count of this clone. The rearrangement joins TRBV4-1 to TRBJ2-7; a possible D gene is TRBD2 (5 bases). Germline CDR1 and CDR2: MGHRA and YSYEKL. CDR3 size: 12 residues. Trimming left V 4 bases short and J 3 bases short, with 7 bases between. The CDR3 here is CASSPRDYEQYF. The CDR3 DNA sequence: TGCGCCAGCAGCCCTCGGGACTACGAGCAGTACTTC.

Note on this clone: A junction boundary mismatches the germline segment, possibly from a read error. The chain couples TRBV19 to TRBJ2-7; possible D gene TRBD2, 6 bases. In germline, CDR1 is LNHDA, CDR2 SQIVND (reference sequence). The CDR3 totals 15 residues. CDR3 protein: CASSLEGGLSYEQYF. CDR3 nucleotides: TGTGCCAGTAGTCTAGAGGGAGGACTCTCCTACGAGCAGTACTTC.

In this sample, this clone turned up once. The chain employs TRBV29-1 and TRBJ1-5; D is undetermined. With 5 bases removed from V and 7 bases from J, the gap between germline ends came to 15 bases. The CDR3 is 13 amino acids. Per germline, CDR1 SQVTM and CDR2 ANQGSEA. The CDR3 loop is CSVSGIEGQPQHF. As DNA, the CDR3 is TGCAGCGTTTCGGGAATAGAGGGACAGCCCCAGCATTTT.

The V gene is TRBV5-4, the J gene TRBJ2-5; TRBD2 aligns across 12 bases. CDR1 and CDR2 from the germline V gene are SGHNT and YYREEE (reference sequence). The CDR3 loop spans 15 amino acids. V lost 3 bases, J lost 1 base, and 1 base stayed unmatched. Written as DNA, the CDR3 is TGTGCCAGCAGCTCGACTAGCGGGGGCCAAGAGACCCAGTACTTC. This encodes CASSSTSGGQETQYF.

The rearrangement uses TRBV23-1 and TRBJ1-5; D may be TRBD1 (6 bases). TRBV23-1 is filed as an ORF, its function uncertain. V dropped 3 bases and J dropped 1 base, with 16 bases sitting between them. The CDR3 extends over 17 amino acids. The chain's CDR3 is CASSQGQGRRSNQPQHF. In nucleotides, the CDR3 is TGCGCCAGCAGTCAGGGGCAGGGGCGGCGAAGCAATCAGCCCCAGCATTTT.

This clone was seen just once. This chain links TRBV29-1 with TRBJ2-2; D is possibly TRBD1 (6 bases). Germline CDR1 reads SQVTM; CDR2 reads ANQGSEA. The V end was cut by 3 bases, the J end by 6 bases, with 8 bases between. The CDR3 spans 12 residues. CDR3 coding DNA: TGCAGCGTTGATCCAGGGGCCGGGGAGCTGTTTTTT. This encodes CSVDPGAGELFF.

The chain has TRBV14 and TRBJ2-1; D ambiguous. This CDR3 spans 16 amino acids. V was shortened by 2 bases and J by 7 bases, with 18 bases between the two germline ends. CDR1 SGHDN and CDR2 FVKESK come from the germline V gene. Here the CDR3 reads CASSQFLAPPVNEQFF. The CDR3 nucleotides are TGTGCCAGCAGCCAATTCTTAGCCCCGCCTGTAAATGAGCAGTTCTTC.

The chain recombines TRBV2 with TRBJ1-4; 10 positions agree with TRBD1. Germline V gene data show CDR1 as SNHLY and CDR2 as FYNNEI. Losses at the gene ends were 7 bases for V and 4 bases for J; bases not matched to a gene: 9. This CDR3 is 16 amino acids long. The CDR3 loop reads CASIRDRGELNEKLFF. CDR3 coding DNA: TGTGCCAGCATCCGGGACAGGGGTGAGCTTAATGAAAAACTGTTTTTT.

This chain connects TRBV11-3 to TRBJ2-7, with a weak D call TRBD2 (5 bases). This CDR3 spans 13 amino acids. Trimming took 5 bases from V and 0 from J, leaving 8 bases between them. The V gene's germline CDR1 is SGHNT and CDR2 YENEEA. The CDR3 region is CASSPRGSYEQYF. CDR3 coding DNA: TGTGCCAGCAGCCCCCGGGGCTCCTACGAGCAGTACTTC.

The V gene is TRBV27, the J gene TRBJ2-5; D is undetermined. The germline V gene encodes CDR1 MNHEY and CDR2 SMNVEV (reference sequence). The V and J ends lost 6 bases and 4 bases respectively, with 18 bases between them. This CDR3 is 15 amino acids long. The CDR3 here is CASSPDRGLGETQYF. CDR3 DNA: TGTGCCAGCAGCCCCGACCGAGGCCTAGGAGAGACCCAGTACTTC.

The V gene is TRBV12-5, the J gene TRBJ2-2, with TRBD1 identical over 7 bases. CDR1 is LGHNT and CDR2 is FRNRAP in the germline V gene. The V segment lost 6 bases and the J segment 4 bases; nucleotides outside the gene matches: 8. The CDR3 sequence is 15 residues long. The CDR3 loop reads CASGRDSRLTGELFF. DNA of the CDR3: TGTGCTAGTGGCAGGGACAGCCGCCTCACCGGGGAGCTGTTTTTT.

V gene TRBV11-3 combines with J gene TRBJ2-3; D is uncertain. This CDR3 spans 13 amino acids. From germline, CDR1 is SGHNT and CDR2 YENEEA. Trimming cost V 0 bases and J 6 bases, with 7 bases left between them. CDR3 region: CASSLDLPDTQYF. The CDR3 DNA reads TGTGCCAGCAGCTTAGATCTCCCGGATACGCAGTATTTT.

This sequence joins TRBV4-1 and TRBJ1-6, with a tentative D call TRBD1 (5 bases). Trimming cost V 0 bases and J 7 bases, with 16 bases left between them. Per the germline V gene, CDR1 is MGHRA and CDR2 is YSYEKL. CDR3 length equals 17 residues. CDR3: CASSQDGGGFRNSPLHF. In DNA form, the CDR3 reads TGCGCCAGCAGCCAAGATGGCGGGGGATTCAGAAATTCACCCCTCCACTTT.

This chain links TRBV28 with TRBJ1-5, with TRBD1 identical over 7 bases. The CDR3 length is 20 residues. The J segment lost 3 bases and the V segment lost 5 bases, leaving 22 bases of the junction unmatched. The germline gives CDR1 MDHEN, CDR2 SYDVKM. CDR3 residues: CASSPKTGTTLTLDNQPQHF. The CDR3 coding sequence is TGTGCCAGCAGTCCAAAGACAGGGACGACCCTCACCTTAGACAATCAGCCCCAGCATTTT.